These 20 T cell receptor beta chains came from one sample sequenced in a study of T cell repertoires in cytomegalovirus infection (dated 2019 in TCRdb). This specimen's treatment or condition label, per the study, means: in vitro stimulation with specific CMV peptide epitopes to enrich CMV-specific T cells. For sequencing, an Illumina HiSeq 1500 was employed. TCRdb trimmed the raw reads at Q25, called clones with MiXCR and kept productive beta chains. Every entry covers one CDR3 protein and lists the most common genes and DNA from its rows. This sample lists hundreds of thousands of distinct CDR3 sequences; approximately 42% were detected once. The ten largest clones capture about 45% of the sample. No antigen has been identified for these receptors. Specimen: cultured PBMCs, collected from culture after CMV antigen stimulation. The receptors stem from a human donor in good health (CMV status not recorded). Some clones in this sample may be carry-over from other donors' samples.

The rearrangement joins TRBV7-3 to TRBJ2-1, with D possibly matching TRBD2 (6 bases). Germline lookup yields CDR1 SGHTA and CDR2 FQGTGA. Trimming took off 2 bases at V and 9 bases at J, with 14 bases between the two ends. This CDR3 comprises 14 residues. The CDR3 coding sequence is TGTGCCAGCAGCTTACCCATGATCGGGAGTGAGCAGTTCTTC. It translates to CASSLPMIGSEQFF.

This chain connects TRBV6-6 to TRBJ1-5; 10 bases are a match to TRBD1. Germline loops: CDR1 MNHNY, CDR2 SVGAGI (reference sequence). The CDR3 contains 14 residues. Germline trimming cut 7 bases from V and 4 bases from J; bases unmatched to any gene: 4. The CDR3 sequence: CASTGQGRNQPQHF. Here the CDR3 DNA reads TGTGCCAGCACGGGACAGGGGAGGAATCAGCCCCAGCATTTT.

The gene calls are TRBV20-1 and TRBJ2-3; no firm D call. The germline gives CDR1 DFQATT, CDR2 SNEGSKA (reference sequence). V dropped 6 bases and J dropped 1 base, with 8 bases sitting between them. The length of the CDR3 is 12 residues. The DNA of the CDR3 is TGCAGTGCCACAGTGGGCACAGATACGCAGTATTTT. It yields the protein CSATVGTDTQYF.

This clonotype was observed a handful of times. The CDR3 DNA follows: TGTGCCAGCACCAAAGGTCACGGATACACAGATACGCAGTATTTT. Protein: CASTKGHGYTDTQYF. J is TRBJ2-3 and V is TRBV6-2 or TRBV6-3; D unresolved. Germline V gives CDR1 MNHEY, CDR2 SVGEGT. The V end was cut by 7 bases, the J end by 2 bases, with 16 bases between. This CDR3 spans 15 amino acids.

This sequence joins TRBV7-4 and TRBJ1-4, with TRBD1 matching 9 bases. V shed 3 bases, J shed 7 bases, and the junction held 6 bases outside the gene matches. The germline V gene has CDR1 SGHVT and CDR2 SQSDAQ. The CDR3 extends over 15 amino acids. The CDR3 is CASSLPGTGREKLFF. The CDR3 coding sequence is TGTGCCAGCAGCTTGCCCGGGACAGGGCGTGAAAAACTGTTTTTT.

The chain combines TRBV7-9 with TRBJ2-2; TRBD1 matches 10 bases. Trimming took 7 bases from V and 6 from J; bases not matched to a gene: 17. Germline V CDR1 and CDR2: SEHNR, FQNEAQ (reference sequence). The CDR3 is 18 residues long. The CDR3 spells CASIDRGRTPVVAGELFF. Here the CDR3 DNA reads TGTGCCAGCATCGACAGGGGGCGAACACCGGTAGTGGCCGGGGAGCTGTTTTTT.

Comments on this clonotype: As the CDR3 is not closed by the conserved phenylalanine or tryptophan, this likely results from a read error. The chain employs TRBV7-2 and TRBJ2-1, with 9 bases matching TRBD1. In germline, CDR1 is SGHTA, CDR2 FQGNSA. V lost 4 bases to trimming and J lost 4 bases; unmatched junction nucleotides: 2. There are 14 residues in the CDR3. The CDR3 region has the DNA TGTGCCAGCAGCTCCGGGACAGGGTACAATGAGCAGTTCTAC. Encoded protein: CASSSGTGYNEQFY.

The table lists this clonotype with a few counts. The chain couples TRBV7-2 to TRBJ2-6; D not resolved. This CDR3 spans 15 amino acids. Trimming cost V 0 bases and J 2 bases, with 5 bases left between them. In germline, CDR1 is SGHTA, CDR2 FQGNSA. The CDR3 sequence is CASSLAGPGANVLTF. The CDR3 DNA is TGTGCCAGCAGCTTAGCGGGTCCTGGGGCCAACGTCCTGACTTTC.

The chain recombines TRBV7-2 with TRBJ2-5; D uncertain. Between the trimmed V and J ends, which lost 1 base and 4 bases, there was a span of 13 bases. Germline values: CDR1 SGHTA, CDR2 FQGNSA. This CDR3 has 15 residues. The CDR3 DNA reads TGTGCCAGCAGCTTAGGGGGATCCCCAGGAGAGACCCAGTACTTC. Translated: CASSLGGSPGETQYF.

The V call is TRBV6-2 or TRBV6-3, the J call TRBJ2-5, with D perhaps matching TRBD2 (6 bases). Germline assignment: CDR1 MNHEY and CDR2 SVGEGT. The CDR3 contains 13 residues. V was trimmed by 4 bases and J by 5 bases, leaving 11 bases between them. The CDR3 DNA reads TGTGCCAGCAGTTCGGCGGGGCTTGAGACCCAGTACTTC. Its protein is CASSSAGLETQYF.

This clonotype was detected only a few times. The chain uses TRBV19 and TRBJ1-4, with D hard to call. V was shortened by 7 bases and J by 0 bases, with 12 bases between the two germline ends. The germline V gene encodes CDR1 LNHDA and CDR2 SQIVND (reference sequence). CDR3 length equals 15 residues. CDR3 loop: CASIPRAATNEKLFF. In DNA, the CDR3 is TGTGCCAGTATACCTCGAGCAGCAACTAATGAAAAACTGTTTTTT.

This clonotype was recorded once. The genes are TRBV7-9 and TRBJ1-1, with a weak D call TRBD1 (6 bases). The V gene's germline CDR1 is SEHNR and CDR2 FQNEAQ (reference sequence). Trimming removed 4 bases at V and 4 bases at J, with 10 bases between. The CDR3 runs to 13 residues. CDR3 residues: CASSSLQGTEAFF. CDR3 DNA: TGTGCCAGCAGCTCGCTACAGGGCACTGAAGCTTTCTTT.

The genes are TRBV6-1 and TRBJ2-7; TRBD1 or TRBD2 may be the D gene (5 bases each). V lost 6 bases, J lost 3 bases, and 18 bases lay in between. CDR3 length: 15 amino acids. Germline V gives CDR1 MNHNS, CDR2 SASEGT. The CDR3: CASSPPGTKHYEQYF. In DNA form, the CDR3 reads TGTGCCAGCAGCCCCCCCGGGACGAAGCACTACGAGCAGTACTTC.

CDR3 region: CASSFLGYTGELFF. CDR3 sequence (DNA): TGTGCCAGCAGCTTCCTAGGATACACCGGGGAGCTGTTTTTT. The rearrangement uses TRBV7-4 and TRBJ2-2; D remains ambiguous. V lost 3 bases and J 3 bases, leaving 8 bases between the germline ends. The CDR3 sequence is 14 residues long. Germline values: CDR1 SGHVT, CDR2 SQSDAQ.

This chain joins TRBV2 and TRBJ2-1; tentatively, D is TRBD1 or TRBD2 (5 bases each). V dropped 8 bases and J dropped 4 bases, with 36 bases sitting between them. The CDR3 consists of 21 residues. Germline V gene sequence: CDR1 SNHLY, CDR2 FYNNEI. This CDR3 is CASFGVGEVDPEDGRYNEQFF. The CDR3 DNA is TGTGCCAGCTTTGGAGTGGGGGAAGTGGATCCAGAGGACGGGCGATACAATGAGCAGTTCTTC.

J is TRBJ2-3 and V is TRBV20-1; 10 bases align to TRBD1. Per the germline V gene, CDR1 is DFQATT and CDR2 is SNEGSKA (reference sequence). With 0 bases clipped from V and 5 bases from J, the junction kept 2 bases outside the gene matches. This CDR3 has 14 residues. In DNA form, the CDR3 reads TGCAGTGCTAGAGATGGACAGGGGGGAGATACGCAGTATTTT. This encodes CSARDGQGGDTQYF.

This clonotype showed up just a few times. In nucleotides, the CDR3 is TGCGCCAGCAGCCGAAGGATCGGGGGGGGGACTGAAGCTTTCTTT. This sequence encodes CASSRRIGGGTEAFF. The chain employs TRBV4-3 and TRBJ1-1; possible D gene TRBD1, 5 bases. The CDR3 runs to 15 residues. Trimming took 4 bases from V and 5 from J, leaving 17 bases between them. Germline lookup yields CDR1 LGHNA and CDR2 YSLEER.

This clonotype was counted only a few times. The gene calls are TRBV7-2 and TRBJ2-4; D is perhaps TRBD1 (5 bases). The CDR3 length is 15 residues. V lost 2 bases and J 6 bases, leaving 14 bases between the germline ends. Germline V gene data show CDR1 as SGHTA and CDR2 as FQGNSA. CDR3 DNA sequence: TGTGCCAGCAGCTTAACTGGGGCCCCTGGAAACATTCAGTACTTC. Translating gives CASSLTGAPGNIQYF.

This clonotype showed up just a few times. The V call is TRBV7-9, the J call TRBJ1-1, with a weak D call TRBD1 (6 bases). CDR1 SEHNR and CDR2 FQNEAQ come from the germline V gene (reference sequence). The V and J ends lost 3 bases and 6 bases respectively, with 17 bases between them. This CDR3 spans 15 amino acids. In DNA form, the CDR3 reads TGTGCCAGCAGCTTCCCTTTAACAGGGTACCCTGAAGCTTTCTTT. It yields the protein CASSFPLTGYPEAFF.

A few counts support this clonotype. The chain is built from TRBV5-4 and TRBJ1-4, with D unclear. The germline CDR1 and CDR2 sequences are SGHNT and YYREEE (reference sequence). CDR3 length: 13 residues. V lost 8 bases to trimming and J lost 3 bases, with 11 bases between them. This chain's CDR3 is CASRHSSNEKLFF. The CDR3 nucleotides read TGTGCCAGTAGACACAGCTCTAATGAAAAACTGTTTTTT.